This T cell receptor beta chain was sequenced in a study of cytomegalovirus exposure and HLA in healthy donors. For this clone: The antigen remains undetermined.

Overall study results and limits: Trimming of TCR beta V- and J-genes showed a link, identified in a later analysis, to a missense DCLRE1C variant. Most of the TCR beta V segments (in an earlier analysis) were productive either about 87% or about 30% of the time. Compared with the approximately 680-donor mean, an Asian-associated ancestry cluster reportedly had fewer N-insertions, according to a later analysis. The authors judged a highly shared variant cluster likely a sequencing artifact.

The CDR3 totals 13 residues. The germline V and J ends were trimmed by 5 bases and 8 bases, with 13 bases remaining between them. Germline V CDR1 and CDR2: SGHTA, FQGTGA. Primers for the PCR totalled 60 Vbeta and 13 Jbeta. The table came from immunoSEQ multiplex PCR; TCRdb's copy has only in-frame clones and leaves some out. The sample contains 160,000 or so clones, about 72% of which appear only once. The receptor's source is a male donor in good health and CMV-seronegative. Input material: PBMCs. The rearrangement joins TRBV7-3 to TRBJ2-1, with TRBD1 as a possible D gene (8 bases). The DNA for the CDR3 is TGTGCCAGCAGCATACAGGGGGGGGATGAGCAGTTCTTC. Its protein product is CASSIQGGDEQFF.